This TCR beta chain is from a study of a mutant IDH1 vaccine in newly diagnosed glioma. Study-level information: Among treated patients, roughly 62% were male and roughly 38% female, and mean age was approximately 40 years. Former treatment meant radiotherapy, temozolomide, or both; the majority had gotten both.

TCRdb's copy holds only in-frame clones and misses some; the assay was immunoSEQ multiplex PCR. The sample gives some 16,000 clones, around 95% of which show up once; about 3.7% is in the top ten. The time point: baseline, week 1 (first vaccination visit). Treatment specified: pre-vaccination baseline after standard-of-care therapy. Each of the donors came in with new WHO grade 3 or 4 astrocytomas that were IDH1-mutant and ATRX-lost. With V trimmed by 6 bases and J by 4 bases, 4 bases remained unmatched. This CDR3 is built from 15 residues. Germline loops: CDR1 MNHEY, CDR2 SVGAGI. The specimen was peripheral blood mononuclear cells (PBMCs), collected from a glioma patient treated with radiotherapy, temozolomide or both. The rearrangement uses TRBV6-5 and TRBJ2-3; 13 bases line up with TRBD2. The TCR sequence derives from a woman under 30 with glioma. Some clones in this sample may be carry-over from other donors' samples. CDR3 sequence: CASRELAGGPDTQYF. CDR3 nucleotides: TGTGCCAGCAGAGAACTAGCGGGGGGGCCAGATACGCAGTATTTT.